Below, 21 T cell receptor beta chains from the same sample are listed, as sequenced in a study of blood T cell repertoires in COVID-19. Only in-frame clones appear in the TCRdb table, and some are missing; sequencing was by immunoSEQ multiplex PCR. The sample lists about 200,000 clones; roughly 78% were seen once. The sample was peripheral blood. Source of these receptors: a woman older than 75 with active or convalescent COVID-19.

This clone is a singleton in its sample. The chain has TRBV9 and TRBJ2-1; D unclear. V lost 0 bases to trimming and J lost 6 bases, with 7 bases between them. This CDR3 contains 13 residues. Germline lookup yields CDR1 SGDLS and CDR2 YYNGEE. CDR3 nucleotide sequence: TGTGCCAGCAGCGTAGTTCCGGGCAATGAGCAGTTCTTC. Its protein product is CASSVVPGNEQFF.

The chain combines TRBV10-3 with TRBJ2-1; D is undetermined. The CDR3 is made up of 13 amino acids. Trimming stripped 0 bases from V and 9 bases from J, with 9 bases between. Germline V gene data show CDR1 as ENHRY and CDR2 as SYGVKD. The chain's CDR3 is CAISESSPAEQFF. The DNA for the CDR3 is TGTGCCATCAGTGAGTCGAGCCCCGCTGAGCAGTTCTTC.

This chain joins TRBV5-4 and TRBJ1-1, with D perhaps matching TRBD1 (5 bases). The V end was cut by 4 bases, the J end by 0 bases, with 16 bases between. This CDR3 comprises 16 residues. The germline CDR1 and CDR2 sequences are SGHNT and YYREEE (reference sequence). CDR3 sequence: CASSPDLRGMNTEAFF. The CDR3 nucleotides are TGTGCCAGCAGCCCCGACCTTCGGGGGATGAACACTGAAGCTTTCTTT. The full variable domain, its missing parts supplied by reference TRBV5-4 and TRBJ1-1, is ETGVTQSPTHLIKTRGQQVTLRCSSQSGHNTVSWYQQALGQGPQFIFQYYREEENGRGNFPPRFSGLQFPNYSSELNVNALELDDSALYLCASSPDLRGMNTEAFFGQGTRLTVV.

The chain carries TRBV28 and TRBJ1-1; D unclear. V was cut by 1 base and J by 8 bases, with 8 bases left in between. The length of the CDR3 is 12 residues. In germline, CDR1 is MDHEN, CDR2 SYDVKM. CDR3 nucleotide sequence: TGTGCCAGCAGTTTATTCCCCGGGGAAGCTTTCTTT. Its protein product is CASSLFPGEAFF.

This chain connects TRBV2 to TRBJ2-3; D not resolved. This CDR3 region has 14 residues. Germline CDR1 reads SNHLY; CDR2 reads FYNNEI. V shed 7 bases and J shed 0 bases, with 11 bases lying between them. CDR3 residues: CASMNGGSTDTQYF. The CDR3 nucleotides are TGTGCCAGCATGAACGGCGGAAGCACAGATACGCAGTATTTT.

The chain combines TRBV5-1 with TRBJ1-2; D is possibly TRBD1 (6 bases). Germline CDR1 SGHRS, CDR2 YFSETQ. Trimming shortened V by 0 bases and J by 6 bases, and 12 bases separated the two germline ends. This CDR3 contains 14 residues. CDR3 residues: CASSLEGVPNGYTF. CDR3 sequence (DNA): TGCGCCAGCAGCTTGGAGGGGGTGCCGAATGGCTACACCTTC.

The genes are TRBV6-5 and TRBJ1-2; no reliable D call. The V and J ends lost 4 bases and 1 base respectively, with 7 bases between them. In germline, CDR1 is MNHEY, CDR2 SVGAGI. The CDR3 totals 13 residues. The CDR3 protein is CASSSGLNYGYTF. In DNA, the CDR3 is TGTGCCAGCAGTTCCGGACTTAACTATGGCTACACCTTC.

V usage is TRBV7-2 and J usage is TRBJ2-7; possibly TRBD2 for D (6 bases). The CDR3 spans 14 residues. Germline-derived CDR1 and CDR2 are SGHTA and FQGNSA. Between the trimmed V and J ends, which lost 5 bases and 7 bases, there was a span of 18 bases. The CDR3: CASSPRLREPEQYF. In DNA form, the CDR3 reads TGTGCCAGCAGCCCAAGACTCCGGGAGCCTGAGCAGTACTTC. Looking up the rest from reference TRBV7-2 and TRBJ2-7 gives the full variable domain: GAGVSQSPSNKVTEKGKDVELRCDPISGHTALYWYRQSLGQGLEFLIYFQGNSAPDKSGLPSDRFSAERTGGSVSTLTIQRTQQEDSAVYLCASSPRLREPEQYFGPGTRLTVT.

The J gene is TRBJ2-5, the V gene TRBV11-2; D is possibly TRBD1 (5 bases). Germline V CDR1 and CDR2: SGHAT, FQNNGV. V was shortened by 4 bases and J by 5 bases, with 11 bases between the two germline ends. The length of the CDR3 is 13 residues. CDR3 sequence (DNA): TGTGCCAGCAGCTCAGACAGATTGGAGACCCAGTACTTC. This gives the protein CASSSDRLETQYF.

The genes are TRBV28 and TRBJ1-2; D is uncertain. V was cut by 4 bases and J by 8 bases, with 14 bases left in between. CDR3 length: 13 residues. Germline-derived CDR1 and CDR2 are MDHEN and SYDVKM. The CDR3 spells CASSSFGSRGYTF. The CDR3 region has the DNA TGTGCCAGCAGTTCCTTCGGGTCTCGGGGCTACACCTTC.

This sequence joins TRBV19 and TRBJ1-2; TRBD1 matches at 9 bases. This CDR3 has 16 residues. Looked up from germline, CDR1 is LNHDA and CDR2 is SQIVND (reference sequence). Trimming cost V 3 bases and J 7 bases; bases outside gene matches: 12. The CDR3 DNA reads TGTGCCAGTAGTATCCGCCGGGACAGGGAAATCTCTGGCTACACCTTC. This sequence encodes CASSIRRDREISGYTF.

This chain connects TRBV6-5 to TRBJ2-7; 8 bases align to TRBD1. Germline lookup yields CDR1 MNHEY and CDR2 SVGAGI. The CDR3 length is 13 residues. The V segment lost 5 bases and the J segment 3 bases; nucleotides outside the gene matches: 3. For the CDR3, the DNA is TGTGCCAGCAGTAGACAGGGGAACTACGAGCAGTACTTC. Its protein is CASSRQGNYEQYF.

The chain has TRBV5-1 and TRBJ1-3; D may be TRBD1 (5 bases). Trimming pared 5 bases from V and 0 bases from J, leaving 9 bases between. Germline lookup yields CDR1 SGHRS and CDR2 YFSETQ. This CDR3 comprises 14 residues. CDR3: CASRQDSSGNTIYF. The CDR3 nucleotides read TGCGCCAGCAGACAAGACAGCTCTGGAAACACCATATATTTT.

The CDR3 loop reads CASSLDRNYGYTF. CDR3 coding DNA: TGTGCCAGCAGCTTAGACAGAAACTATGGCTACACCTTC. The chain links TRBV11-2 to TRBJ1-2; D gene unclear. Germline V gives CDR1 SGHAT, CDR2 FQNNGV. The ends were cut back, 0 bases at V and 2 bases at J, with 4 bases in the middle. The length of the CDR3 is 13 residues.

The gene calls are TRBV6-6 and TRBJ1-5, with 12 nucleotides matching TRBD1. CDR3 size: 14 residues. The V and J ends lost 10 bases and 3 bases, in that order; junction bases with no gene match: 4. The germline CDR1 and CDR2 sequences are MNHNY and SVGAGI (reference sequence). The CDR3 DNA follows: TGTGCCACCGGGACAGGGGGCGTCAATCAGCCCCAGCATTTT. Protein: CATGTGGVNQPQHF.

This clone was found once. The V call is TRBV7-9, the J call TRBJ2-2; unclear D gene. CDR1 SEHNR and CDR2 FQNEAQ come from the germline V gene (reference sequence). V was trimmed by 6 bases and J by 4 bases, leaving 15 bases between them. The CDR3 has 15 residues. The CDR3 is CASSQRQPVTGELFF. The DNA of the CDR3 is TGTGCCAGCAGTCAAAGACAACCGGTCACCGGGGAGCTGTTTTTT.

The genes are TRBV19 and TRBJ1-3; D uncertain. The CDR3 length is 15 residues. The germline gives CDR1 LNHDA, CDR2 SQIVND (reference sequence). The ends were cut back, 7 bases at V and 0 bases at J, with 13 bases in the middle. The CDR3 DNA is TGTGCCAGTATTCTCGACACCGGCTCTGGAAACACCATATATTTT. Amino acid sequence: CASILDTGSGNTIYF.

The chain carries TRBV11-3 and TRBJ2-2; 7 bases match TRBD1. This CDR3 is 14 amino acids long. Germline trimming cut 5 bases from V and 7 bases from J; bases unmatched to any gene: 7. Germline values: CDR1 SGHNT, CDR2 YENEEA. The DNA of the CDR3 is TGTGCCAGCAGCCCTACAGGGGCTATCGGGGAGCTGTTTTTT. This translates into CASSPTGAIGELFF.

The chain recombines TRBV19 with TRBJ1-5, with 9 bases that match TRBD1. Germline trimming cut 5 bases from V and 4 bases from J; bases unmatched to any gene: 6. This CDR3 is 15 amino acids long. Germline lookup yields CDR1 LNHDA and CDR2 SQIVND (reference sequence). This CDR3 is CASSSRDRVNQPQHF. DNA for the CDR3: TGTGCCAGTAGTTCCCGGGACAGGGTTAATCAGCCCCAGCATTTT.

CDR3 sequence reads: CASAGGAAYEQYF. The CDR3, as DNA: TGTGCCAGCGCCGGCGGAGCGGCCTACGAGCAGTACTTC. The chain combines TRBV7-2 with TRBJ2-7; tentatively, D is TRBD2 (5 bases). This CDR3 contains 13 residues. V was cut by 8 bases and J by 2 bases, with 13 bases left in between. The V gene's germline CDR1 is SGHTA and CDR2 FQGNSA.

CDR3 nucleotide sequence: TGTGCCAGCAGCTCTTCCAGCGGTACGCAGTATTTT. Translation gives CASSSSSGTQYF. The chain recombines TRBV5-6 with TRBJ2-3; D possibly corresponds to TRBD2 (5 bases). Germline V lookup: CDR1 SGHDT, CDR2 YYEEEE. The CDR3 spans 12 residues. V lost 3 bases and J 8 bases, leaving 10 bases between the germline ends. The entire variable domain, with the rest obtained from reference TRBV5-6 and TRBJ2-3, is as follows: DAGVTQSPTHLIKTRGQQVTLRCSPKSGHDTVSWYQQALGQGPQFIFQYYEEEERQRGNFPDRFSGHQFPNYSSELNVNALLLGDSALYLCASSSSSGTQYFGPGTRLTVL.